Each of the 20 T cell receptor beta chains below was sequenced from the same sample in a study of blood T cell repertoires in COVID-19. Profiled with immunoSEQ multiplex PCR; TCRdb holds only in-frame clones, not every one. This table has more than 250,000 clones, approximately 90% appearing once. The material sequenced was peripheral blood. These receptors originate from a woman aged 45-65 years with COVID-19, enrolled during active disease.

The rearrangement uses TRBV4-1 and TRBJ2-3, with TRBD2 matching over 7 bases. This CDR3 is built from 14 residues. Germline V gene lookup returns CDR1 MGHRA and CDR2 YSYEKL. The ends lost 4 bases at V and 6 bases at J; junction bases unmatched: 7. CDR3 bases: TGCGCCAGCAGCCGTCGCCTAGCGGCCGATACGCAGTATTTT. Its protein product is CASSRRLAADTQYF.

This rearrangement joins TRBV18 to TRBJ1-1; maybe TRBD1 (5 bases). The ends were cut back, 0 bases at V and 1 base at J, with 12 bases in the middle. This CDR3 region has 16 residues. In germline, CDR1 is KGHSH, CDR2 LQKENI. This CDR3 reads CASSPPGGVQNTEAFF. The CDR3 coding sequence is TGTGCCAGCTCACCACCCGGGGGGGTGCAGAACACTGAAGCTTTCTTT.

The chain carries TRBV7-9 and TRBJ2-5, with D tentatively TRBD1 (5 bases). Germline CDR1 SEHNR, CDR2 FQNEAQ (reference sequence). Trimming pared 5 bases from V and 3 bases from J, leaving 19 bases between. There are 16 residues in the CDR3. In nucleotides, the CDR3 is TGTGCCAGCAGCCGACATCCCCTTGCAGGGAAAGAGACCCAGTACTTC. It encodes CASSRHPLAGKETQYF.

The chain links TRBV3-1 (or the pseudogene TRBV3-2) to TRBJ2-3, with TRBD2 identical over 9 bases. CDR1 is LGHDT, CDR2 YNNKEL, per germline (reference sequence). V dropped 1 base and J dropped 5; count of bases not matched to a gene: 7. This CDR3 has 16 residues. Written as DNA, the CDR3 is TGTGCCAGCAGCCAAGGGCGGGGGGGCGAGGGAGATACGCAGTATTTT. Translated: CASSQGRGGEGDTQYF.

This clone was picked up one time. The V and J genes are TRBV21-1 and TRBJ2-3; the tabulated D call, TRBD2, remains unverified against the DNA. TRBV21-1 is an annotated pseudogene. This CDR3 comprises 16 residues. The CDR3 is CASTKIGREGTDTQYF. CDR3 nucleotides: TGTGCCAGCACCAAAATCGGGCGGGAGGGCACAGATACGCAGTATTTT.

The chain joins TRBV19 to TRBJ2-7; TRBD2 matches at 8 bases. Germline V gene data show CDR1 as LNHDA and CDR2 as SQIVND (reference sequence). The CDR3 extends over 14 amino acids. Trimming removed 3 bases from V and 4 bases from J; junction bases left unmatched: 5. The CDR3 region is CASSIRTSRYEQYF. CDR3 coding DNA: TGTGCCAGTAGTATTAGGACTAGCAGATACGAGCAGTACTTC.

The J gene is TRBJ2-1, the V gene TRBV3-1 (or the pseudogene TRBV3-2); 8 bases map to TRBD2. The CDR3 has 20 amino acids. V lost 0 bases, J lost 3 bases, and 16 bases stayed unmatched. Per the germline V gene, CDR1 is LGHDT and CDR2 is YNNKEL (reference sequence). In nucleotides, the CDR3 is TGTGCCAGCAGCCAAGATAGGCATGTTAGCGGGATGAGTAGCTACAATGAGCAGTTCTTC. As protein: CASSQDRHVSGMSSYNEQFF.

The chain has TRBV4-3 and TRBJ1-2; D remains unclear. This CDR3 region has 16 residues. V was cut by 0 bases and J by 3 bases, with 14 bases left in between. Germline CDR1 is LGHNA and CDR2 is YSLEER. The CDR3 sequence is CASSQDLVLLHYGYTF. The CDR3 DNA sequence: TGCGCCAGCAGCCAAGATCTAGTGTTACTTCACTATGGCTACACCTTC.

The chain combines TRBV19 with TRBJ2-2; tentative D call: TRBD2 (5 bases). CDR1 and CDR2 (germline): LNHDA, SQIVND (reference sequence). This CDR3 has 14 residues. The V gene lost 7 bases and the J gene lost 5 bases, with 14 bases spanning the gap. The CDR3 here is CASNTVGGTGELFF. The CDR3 nucleotides are TGTGCCAGTAACACCGTCGGAGGTACCGGGGAGCTGTTTTTT.

The chain recombines TRBV7-2 with TRBJ1-1; a possible D gene is TRBD1 (6 bases). Trimming removed 0 bases at V and 11 bases at J, with 16 bases between. There are 14 residues in the CDR3. Germline assignment: CDR1 SGHTA and CDR2 FQGNSA. DNA of the CDR3: TGTGCCAGCAGCTTAGCGCAGGGGAAGTGGGGCGCTTTCTTT. Its protein product is CASSLAQGKWGAFF.

The J gene is TRBJ2-7, the V gene TRBV6-2 or TRBV6-3; TRBD2 matches 7 bases. CDR1 and CDR2 (germline): MNHEY, SVGEGT. CDR3 length: 14 amino acids. The J segment lost 4 bases and the V segment lost 2 bases, leaving 5 bases of the junction unmatched. Here the CDR3 DNA reads TGTGCCAGCAGTTACCTCAGGGAGGGTTACGAGCAGTACTTC. Residues: CASSYLREGYEQYF.

The rearrangement uses TRBV20-1 and TRBJ1-2; 12 nucleotides agree with TRBD1. The CDR3 has 17 residues. Germline loops: CDR1 DFQATT, CDR2 SNEGSKA (reference sequence). With 3 bases clipped from V and 1 base from J, the junction kept 9 bases outside the gene matches. CDR3: CSASSPGQGAGNYGYTF. CDR3 bases: TGCAGTGCTAGTTCCCCGGGACAGGGGGCCGGTAACTATGGCTACACCTTC.

This clone appeared a single time. This chain links TRBV5-1 with TRBJ2-7, with 8 bases matching TRBD1. The germline gives CDR1 SGHRS, CDR2 YFSETQ. This CDR3 comprises 14 residues. J was trimmed by 3 bases and V by 4 bases; bases with no gene match: 6. CDR3 sequence: CASSASTGDYEQYF. The CDR3 nucleotides are TGCGCCAGCAGCGCTTCGACAGGGGACTACGAGCAGTACTTC.

This clone was found a few times. This sequence joins TRBV18 and TRBJ1-1; D is uncertain. The CDR3 has 15 amino acids. Trimming pared 1 base from V and 2 bases from J, leaving 11 bases between. Germline V gene lookup returns CDR1 KGHSH and CDR2 LQKENI. The CDR3 DNA sequence: TGTGCCAGCTCACCACTGGTTACAGACAACACTGAAGCTTTCTTT. It specifies CASSPLVTDNTEAFF.

The chain employs TRBV19 and TRBJ2-7, with 9 bases that match TRBD1. The V segment lost 4 bases and the J segment 6 bases; nucleotides outside the gene matches: 7. The CDR3 covers 14 residues. In germline, CDR1 is LNHDA, CDR2 SQIVND (reference sequence). The CDR3 loop reads CASSSRHRGPEQYF. DNA for the CDR3: TGTGCCAGTAGTAGTCGACACAGGGGGCCCGAGCAGTACTTC. Together with reference TRBV19 and TRBJ2-7, the CDR3 gives the full variable domain: DGGITQSPKYLFRKEGQNVTLSCEQNLNHDAMYWYRQDPGQGLRLIYYSQIVNDFQKGDIAEGYSVSREKKESFPLTVTSAQKNPTAFYLCASSSRHRGPEQYFGPGTRLTVT.

V and J are TRBV12-3 or TRBV12-4 and TRBJ1-5; D ambiguous. Trimming took off 3 bases at V and 7 bases at J, with 10 bases between the two ends. CDR3 size: 13 residues. The DNA of the CDR3 is TGTGCCAGCAGTTTGGACTCTGCACAGCCCCAGCATTTT. Its protein product is CASSLDSAQPQHF.

The chain links TRBV7-2 to TRBJ1-5; 7 nucleotides match TRBD1. The V and J ends lost 6 bases and 4 bases, in that order; junction bases with no gene match: 9. The germline V gene encodes CDR1 SGHTA and CDR2 FQGNSA. The length of the CDR3 is 15 residues. CDR3 in amino acids: CASRQKGQTNQPQHF. CDR3 bases: TGTGCCAGCAGACAAAAGGGACAGACAAATCAGCCCCAGCATTTT.

The rearrangement links TRBV11-2 to TRBJ1-1, with D unresolved. The CDR3 is 19 amino acids. V lost 1 base, J lost 0 bases, and 21 bases lay in between. CDR1 and CDR2 from the germline V gene are SGHAT and FQNNGV. The CDR3 DNA reads TGTGCCAGCAGCTTAGCCTCAGTAAAGATTCTTACCCTGAACACTGAAGCTTTCTTT. It specifies CASSLASVKILTLNTEAFF.

As for this clone: Other DNA sequences in the same sample also yield this CDR3. The J gene is TRBJ1-2, the V gene TRBV5-6; D unresolved. The V end was cut by 1 base, the J end by 4 bases, with 8 bases between. The CDR3 contains 13 residues. Germline CDR1 is SGHDT and CDR2 is YYEEEE. The CDR3 protein is CASSLPGRYGYTF. The CDR3, as DNA: TGTGCCAGCAGCTTGCCGGGTCGCTATGGCTACACCTTC.

This clone was seen a handful of times. The CDR3 DNA reads TGTGCCAGCAGCTTGTCCCCTAGTGGTCCCCAGCATTTT. Translation: CASSLSPSGPQHF. The chain combines TRBV5-6 with TRBJ1-5; D gene unclear. The germline V and J ends were trimmed by 1 base and 10 bases, with 12 bases remaining between them. This CDR3 comprises 13 residues. The germline V gene has CDR1 SGHDT and CDR2 YYEEEE.